The 29 T cell receptor beta chains below all came from one sample that was sequenced in a study of shared T cell receptors in the human thymus. This table comes from immunoSEQ multiplex PCR, and its TCRdb copy is limited to in-frame clones, with some not included. The repertoire holds around 68,000 clones, with 90% to 95% as singletons. The sequencing input was thymocytes. The receptors come from a human donor.

The chain employs TRBV9 and TRBJ1-1; D is perhaps TRBD1 (5 bases). The CDR3 totals 19 residues. V lost 0 bases to trimming and J lost 2 bases, with 23 bases between them. Per the germline V gene, CDR1 is SGDLS and CDR2 is YYNGEE. CDR3 nucleotide sequence: TGTGCCAGCAGCGTAGATCAGAGGAGAGGGACGGAGACAAACACTGAAGCTTTCTTT. As protein: CASSVDQRRGTETNTEAFF.

The rearrangement links TRBV12-2 to TRBJ1-1; the table gives TRBD1 as D, unverified against the DNA. TRBV12-2 is noted as a pseudogene. The CDR3 length is 17 residues. The CDR3 loop reads CASRLDGGDSMNTEAFF. CDR3 bases: TGTGCAAGTCGCTTAGATGGTGGGGACAGCATGAACACTGAAGCTTTCTTT.

V gene TRBV5-4 combines with J gene TRBJ1-5; 10 bases match TRBD1. Germline CDR1 SGHNT, CDR2 YYREEE (reference sequence). This CDR3 is built from 15 residues. V was clipped by 4 bases and J by 6 bases; unmatched bases: 7. The CDR3 DNA is TGTGCCAGCAGCCTGGACAGGGGGTTGGGTCAGCCCCAGCATTTT. Its translation: CASSLDRGLGQPQHF.

In its sample, this clone was seen once. The chain carries TRBV7-6 and TRBJ2-3, with 7 bases identical to TRBD1. The CDR3 runs 13 residues. V lost 3 bases, J lost 4 bases, and 1 base stayed unmatched. Germline V gene lookup returns CDR1 SGHVS and CDR2 FNYEAQ. This chain's CDR3 is CASSFDRADTQYF. The CDR3 nucleotides are TGTGCCAGCAGCTTTGACAGGGCAGATACGCAGTATTTT.

The chain links TRBV14 to TRBJ1-6, with D perhaps matching TRBD1 (6 bases). The CDR3 has 14 residues. The V gene's germline CDR1 is SGHDN and CDR2 FVKESK. Trimming cost V 1 base and J 7 bases, with 8 bases left between them. CDR3 region: CASSQAGGNSPLHF. In DNA form, the CDR3 reads TGTGCCAGCAGCCAAGCGGGGGGCAATTCACCCCTCCACTTT.

The chain combines TRBV6-1 with TRBJ1-1; tentatively, D is TRBD1 (5 bases). The CDR3 is 12 amino acids. The germline V gene has CDR1 MNHNS and CDR2 SASEGT. V was clipped by 6 bases and J by 4 bases, with 9 bases between them. The CDR3 sequence is CASRGAVTEAFF. In DNA, the CDR3 is TGTGCCAGCAGAGGGGCTGTCACTGAAGCTTTCTTT.

A single count supports this clone. CDR3 amino acids: CASSIDPFEGGPAKNIQYF. The CDR3 DNA is TGTGCCAGTAGTATAGATCCGTTCGAAGGGGGGCCAGCCAAAAACATTCAGTACTTC. The J gene is TRBJ2-4, the V gene TRBV19; possibly TRBD1 or TRBD2 for D (6 bases each). The germline V gene has CDR1 LNHDA and CDR2 SQIVND (reference sequence). The V and J ends lost 0 bases and 0 bases respectively, with 18 bases between them. The CDR3 sequence is 19 residues long.

This chain joins TRBV7-2 and TRBJ2-4; no clear D gene. The CDR3 has 17 residues. Germline V gives CDR1 SGHTA, CDR2 FQGNSA. V was trimmed by 1 base and J by 0 bases, leaving 13 bases between them. CDR3 in amino acids: CASSLVGRNLAKNIQYF. In DNA form, the CDR3 reads TGTGCCAGCAGCTTAGTCGGACGGAACCTAGCCAAAAACATTCAGTACTTC.

The chain combines TRBV14 with TRBJ1-2, with a possible D match to TRBD1 (6 bases). The CDR3 is made up of 14 amino acids. The V and J ends lost 3 bases and 5 bases respectively, with 13 bases between them. Germline V gene data show CDR1 as SGHDN and CDR2 as FVKESK. The CDR3 DNA reads as TGTGCCAGCAGCCATAGACAGGACTCTTATGGCTACACCTTC. Translated, it gives CASSHRQDSYGYTF.

The gene calls are TRBV12-5 and TRBJ1-2; D is uncertain. The ends were cut back, 3 bases at V and 1 base at J, with 18 bases in the middle. CDR3 length equals 17 residues. Looked up from germline, CDR1 is LGHNT and CDR2 is FRNRAP. This CDR3 reads CASGFPPLQNSNYGYTF. Written as DNA, the CDR3 is TGTGCTAGTGGTTTCCCACCACTACAGAACAGTAACTATGGCTACACCTTC. Full variable domain (remainder filled in from reference TRBV12-5 and TRBJ1-2): DARVTQTPRHKVTEMGQEVTMRCQPILGHNTVFWYRQTMMQGLELLAYFRNRAPLDDSGMPKDRFSAEMPDATLATLKIQPSEPRDSAVYFCASGFPPLQNSNYGYTFGSGTRLTVV.

V usage is TRBV5-6 and J usage is TRBJ2-3; D may be TRBD1 or TRBD2 (5 bases each). The V gene lost 3 bases and the J gene lost 0 bases, with 17 bases spanning the gap. The germline gives CDR1 SGHDT, CDR2 YYEEEE. The CDR3 is made up of 17 amino acids. Here the CDR3 DNA reads TGTGCCAGCAGCTCCTCGGGGCAAAAAATTAGCACAGATACGCAGTATTTT. It yields the protein CASSSSGQKISTDTQYF.

The CDR3 DNA is TGCGCCAGCAGCATAGATCGGACTAGTTCTGAGCAGTTCTTC. It codes for CASSIDRTSSEQFF. V and J are TRBV4-3 and TRBJ2-1; 7 positions match TRBD2. CDR3 length: 14 amino acids. Unmatched junction bases numbered 10, after V lost 5 bases and J lost 9 bases. Germline assignment: CDR1 LGHNA and CDR2 YSLEER.

This chain connects TRBV11-2 to TRBJ1-5, with a weak D call TRBD1 (6 bases). In germline, CDR1 is SGHAT, CDR2 FQNNGV. The CDR3 consists of 16 residues. The V end lost 1 base, the J end lost 3 bases, and 13 bases lay between the germline ends. The CDR3 reads CASSLGPTGHNQPQHF. The CDR3 bases are TGTGCCAGCAGCTTAGGCCCTACAGGGCACAATCAGCCCCAGCATTTT.

The chain joins TRBV28 to TRBJ2-3, with TRBD1 matching over 9 bases. Germline V gene sequence: CDR1 MDHEN, CDR2 SYDVKM. The junction had 26 bases not matched to a gene; V was cut back by 5 bases and J by 5 bases. The CDR3 has 21 amino acids. CDR3 region: CASSPHRGTGNIGTTRDTQYF. In DNA form, the CDR3 reads TGTGCCAGCAGTCCCCATCGGGGGACAGGGAATATAGGCACCACACGAGATACGCAGTATTTT.

V is TRBV19 and J is TRBJ1-2; D is undetermined. Germline CDR1 and CDR2: LNHDA and SQIVND (reference sequence). The germline V and J ends were trimmed by 3 bases and 4 bases, with 3 bases remaining between them. There are 11 residues in the CDR3. The CDR3 nucleotides are TGTGCCAGTAGTATTCGCTATGGCTACACCTTC. Translation: CASSIRYGYTF.

The CDR3 reads CASSQDKQGLDYGYTF. The CDR3 DNA reads TGTGCCAGCAGCCAAGATAAGCAGGGATTGGACTATGGCTACACCTTC. V is TRBV14 and J is TRBJ1-2; possibly TRBD1 for D (5 bases). Trimming pared 0 bases from V and 3 bases from J, leaving 14 bases between. CDR1 and CDR2 (germline): SGHDN, FVKESK. This CDR3 is 16 amino acids long.

The V and J genes are TRBV6-6 and TRBJ1-5; 7 bases are a match to TRBD1. After removal of 4 bases from V and 0 bases from J, the junction contained 3 bases not matched to a gene. The germline CDR1 and CDR2 sequences are MNHNY and SVGAGI (reference sequence). This CDR3 has 15 amino acids. The CDR3 is CASSWDSHSNQPQHF. CDR3 DNA: TGTGCCAGCAGTTGGGACAGCCATAGCAATCAGCCCCAGCATTTT.

This sequence joins TRBV7-6 and TRBJ1-1; unclear D gene. In germline, CDR1 is SGHVS, CDR2 FNYEAQ. Between the trimmed V and J ends, which lost 1 base and 0 bases, there was a span of 9 bases. This CDR3 has 15 residues. CDR3 sequence (DNA): TGTGCCAGCAGCTTAGTAGGGTCAATGAACACTGAAGCTTTCTTT. Translating it yields CASSLVGSMNTEAFF.

This rearrangement joins TRBV28 to TRBJ2-7; a possible D gene is TRBD1 (6 bases). CDR3 length: 12 residues. V lost 5 bases and J 7 bases, leaving 12 bases between the germline ends. Germline CDR1 reads MDHEN; CDR2 reads SYDVKM. CDR3 protein: CASSPGAWEQYF. CDR3 in DNA: TGTGCCAGCAGTCCAGGGGCTTGGGAGCAGTACTTC.

V usage is TRBV5-6 and J usage is TRBJ2-5; 8 nucleotides match TRBD2. Germline V gene data show CDR1 as SGHDT and CDR2 as YYEEEE. The CDR3 contains 17 residues. V lost 0 bases, J lost 3 bases, and 10 bases stayed unmatched. The CDR3 region is CASSLVPAGATKETQYF. Here the CDR3 DNA reads TGTGCCAGCAGCTTGGTCCCAGCGGGGGCCACAAAAGAGACCCAGTACTTC.

The chain has TRBV13 and TRBJ2-5; D ambiguous. Trimming left V 0 bases short and J 5 bases short, with 7 bases between. CDR1 PRHDT and CDR2 FYEKMQ come from the germline V gene (reference sequence). This CDR3 is built from 13 residues. CDR3 region: CASSLGGRETQYF. CDR3 coding DNA: TGTGCCAGCAGCTTAGGGGGTAGGGAGACCCAGTACTTC.

The gene calls are TRBV7-2 and TRBJ2-7; 10 bases are shared with TRBD2. CDR1 and CDR2 (germline): SGHTA, FQGNSA. V gave up 0 bases and J gave up 6 bases; unmatched junction bases: 8. The CDR3 sequence is 16 residues long. CDR3 residues: CASSLAEAGGPCEQYF. The CDR3 bases are TGTGCCAGCAGCTTAGCGGAAGCGGGGGGGCCATGCGAGCAGTACTTC.

The V gene is TRBV7-2, the J gene TRBJ1-5; D is undetermined. Germline V CDR1 and CDR2: SGHTA, FQGNSA. The CDR3 sequence is 14 residues long. Trimming shortened V by 4 bases and J by 2 bases, and 9 bases separated the two germline ends. CDR3 DNA sequence: TGTGCCAGCAGCTCGACATTTGGCAATCAGCCCCAGCATTTT. Encoded protein: CASSSTFGNQPQHF.

The V and J genes are TRBV6-5 and TRBJ2-1; 9 bases match TRBD2. This CDR3 spans 16 amino acids. The junction had 8 bases not matched to a gene; V was cut back by 2 bases and J by 6 bases. The germline gives CDR1 MNHEY, CDR2 SVGAGI. The CDR3 nucleotides read TGTGCCAGCAGTTACCTTAGCGGGGGCCCTATCAATGAGCAGTTCTTC. Its translation: CASSYLSGGPINEQFF.

CDR3 residues: CASSQHPYEQYF. The CDR3 bases are TGTGCCAGCAGCCAACACCCCTACGAGCAGTACTTC. This sequence joins TRBV7-9 and TRBJ2-7; D remains ambiguous. Trimming cost V 5 bases and J 2 bases, with 7 bases left between them. This CDR3 spans 12 amino acids. CDR1 SEHNR and CDR2 FQNEAQ come from the germline V gene (reference sequence).

The genes are TRBV18 and TRBJ2-7; 11 bases align to TRBD2. The CDR3 length is 16 residues. V gave up 2 bases and J gave up 0 bases; unmatched junction bases: 3. Germline CDR1 reads KGHSH; CDR2 reads LQKENI. CDR3 amino acids: CASSPASGGYSYEQYF. CDR3 nucleotide sequence: TGTGCCAGCTCACCAGCTAGCGGGGGGTACTCCTACGAGCAGTACTTC. Together with reference TRBV18 and TRBJ2-7, the CDR3 gives the full variable domain: NAGVMQNPRHLVRRRGQEARLRCSPMKGHSHVYWYRQLPEEGLKFMVYLQKENIIDESGMPKERFSAEFPKEGPSILRIQQVVRGDSAAYFCASSPASGGYSYEQYFGPGTRLTVT.

This rearrangement joins TRBV19 to TRBJ1-1; no reliable D call. Trimming removed 5 bases at V and 1 base at J, with 8 bases between. Germline V gene sequence: CDR1 LNHDA, CDR2 SQIVND (reference sequence). The CDR3 is 13 amino acids. The DNA for the CDR3 is TGTGCCAGTAGTTTATACAGGAACACTGAAGCTTTCTTT. Residues: CASSLYRNTEAFF. Variable domain in full (rest from reference TRBV19 and TRBJ1-1): DGGITQSPKYLFRKEGQNVTLSCEQNLNHDAMYWYRQDPGQGLRLIYYSQIVNDFQKGDIAEGYSVSREKKESFPLTVTSAQKNPTAFYLCASSLYRNTEAFFGQGTRLTVV.

This chain uses TRBV14 with TRBJ2-7; 8 positions agree with TRBD1. Germline CDR1 is SGHDN and CDR2 is FVKESK. V trimming: 4 bases; J trimming: 5 bases; junction bases outside the gene matches: 16. CDR3 length equals 17 residues. This CDR3 is CASSPVFWTGKRNEQYF. For the CDR3, the DNA is TGTGCCAGCAGCCCAGTATTTTGGACAGGGAAGAGGAACGAGCAGTACTTC.

The V call is TRBV27, the J call TRBJ2-1, with D possibly TRBD2 on 5 matching bases. The CDR3 length is 14 residues. Trimming removed 5 bases at V and 2 bases at J, with 10 bases between. CDR1 is MNHEY, CDR2 SMNVEV, per germline (reference sequence). The CDR3 reads CASSISGTYNEQFF. In nucleotides, the CDR3 is TGTGCCAGCAGTATTTCGGGAACCTACAATGAGCAGTTCTTC.